The clone carrying this T cell receptor (beta chain) came up a few times. Its antigen is undetermined. These data originate in a study of identical twins. After template switching added a universal primer site, the resulting cDNA carried unique molecular identifiers. Using its own MiXCR run on the 5' RACE reads, TCRdb lists one record per CDR3 protein. The sample has hundreds of thousands of distinct CDR3 sequences, around 20% seen once; the top ten hold 4% to 5.5%. Findings of the study overall: In cord blood, abundant beta clonotypes had fewer insertions; memory showed no trend.

Deletions cut 2 bases from V and 2 bases from J, with 10 bases between. CDR3 length: 14 residues. Germline CDR1 reads ENHRY; CDR2 reads SYGVKD. These same data were also listed under a study on T cells expressing NK-cell markers. That work states: Eight donors were sequenced, of whom seven were HCMV-seropositive, while the remaining one was HCMV-seronegative. Dominance of the CD3+CD56-NKG2C+ fraction by these clonotypes also held in several donors.

This sequence joins TRBV10-3 and TRBJ2-7; the D call may be TRBD1 or TRBD2 (5 bases each). Sequenced input: PBMCs. This clonotype was obtained from a young woman in good health. This CDR3 reads CAISEGTVTYEQYF. As DNA, the CDR3 is TGTGCCATCAGTGAGGGGACCGTTACCTACGAGCAGTACTTC.